The source of this T cell receptor (beta chain) is a study of T-cell memory formation after mild COVID-19. Looking at the study overall: Across donors, TCR clusters were largely donor specific.

Turning to this clonotype: Its antigen is not identified.

Constant-segment primers were used for 5'RACE, and the resulting TCR alpha and TCR beta cDNA libraries carried sample barcodes and UMIs. Via MiXCR, TCRdb re-called the 5' RACE reads, giving one row per CDR3 protein. The sample lists about 260,000 distinct CDR3 sequences, 16% occurring once. General study findings and limits: Day 15 to 85 contracting clones showed balanced CD4/CD8; later expanders leaned CD4+.

The germline V gene encodes CDR1 SGHVS and CDR2 FNYEAQ. Trimming at V came to 1 base and at J to 7 bases, leaving 10 bases not matched to a gene. The CDR3 spans 15 residues. The source material was PBMCs or a T cell subset sorted from them (not recorded which). The TCR was taken from a man aged 18 to 29 who had mild COVID-19 (a few samples of this study predate the infection). Cell type and time point are not known. V is TRBV7-6 and J is TRBJ2-7, with 7 bases aligning to TRBD2. As DNA, the CDR3 is TGTGCCAGCAGCTTAGAGTTACTAGCGATGGGGGAGCAGTACTTC. Its protein is CASSLELLAMGEQYF. Based on the CDR3 plus reference TRBV7-6 and TRBJ2-7, the full variable domain is GAGVSQSPRYKVTKRGQDVALRCDPISGHVSLYWYRQALGQGPEFLTYFNYEAQQDKSGLPNDRFSAERPEGSISTLTIQRTEQRDSAMYRCASSLELLAMGEQYFGPGTRLTVT.